This T cell receptor beta chain was sequenced during a study of tumor and adjacent non-tumor tissue in lung cancer. Study observations and caveats: In normal lung, the top 100 clones were significantly more dominant than in tumor. Compared with tumor, normal lung showed significantly lower TCR diversity.

The template was RNA from unsorted bulk tissue. Distant lung tissue was collected more than 3 cm away from the tumor edge. Between August and November 2014, newly diagnosed, chemotherapy-naive lung cancer patients underwent thoracic surgery in China. The library came from three nested PCR rounds adapted from ARM-PCR protocols. TCRdb processed the multiplex PCR reads anew with MiXCR; each CDR3 protein has one entry. The profile shows more than 60,000 distinct CDR3 sequences, more than 65% of them singletons. Regarding this clonotype: Its specificity is not known. One end of the junction does not line up with germline, which may come from a read error.

The source of this sequence is a man between 60 and 70 years old with non-small cell lung cancer. Material for sequencing was distant non-tumor lung tissue.

CDR3 coding DNA: TGTGACATCAGTGAGTCGCGAGGGTTGGGCCAGTACTTC. Amino acids: CDISESRGLGQYF. This chain joins TRBV10-3 and TRBJ2-5; D may be TRBD2 (5 bases). The CDR3 is 13 residues long. The germline V gene encodes CDR1 ENHRY and CDR2 SYGVKD.